Presented here are 19 T cell receptor delta chains from one specimen sequenced in a study of gamma-delta T cells after stem cell transplantation. TCRdb re-called the RT-PCR reads through CATT. The data hold over a thousand delta-chain clones, with over 2% observed a single time. Sequencing input: gamma-delta T cells. These receptors all come from a human donor. It is not recorded whose cells these are; they may come from a transplant donor.

This clone has a handful of counts. V usage is TRDV2 and J usage is TRDJ1; 11 bases line up with TRDD3. Unmatched junction bases numbered 16, after V lost 4 bases and J lost 7 bases. Germline CDR1 GEAIGNYY, CDR2 EKD. The CDR3 sequence is 17 residues long. The chain's CDR3 is CACDPVRMGDTEAKLIF. CDR3 coding DNA: TGTGCCTGTGATCCGGTTAGAATGGGGGATACGGAGGCTAAACTCATCTTT.

This clone has just a few counts. A much bigger clone sits one base away, suggesting this may be a read error. Other DNA sequences from this sample encode an identical CDR3 as well. The chain uses TRDV2 and TRDJ3; TRDD3 is a possible D gene (6 bases). The CDR3 contains 20 residues. V was trimmed by 0 bases and J by 2 bases, leaving 19 bases between them. Looked up from germline, CDR1 is GEAIGNYY and CDR2 is EKD. The CDR3 is CACDTGWGTRSAWDTRQMFF. DNA for the CDR3: TGTGCCTGTGACACCGGCTGGGGTACCCGGAGTGCCTGGGACACCCGACAGATGTTTTTC.

By share, this clone counts as medium-sized. Other DNA sequences of this sample code for an identical CDR3. The chain carries TRDV2 and TRDJ1; TRDD3 aligns across 13 bases. From germline, CDR1 is GEAIGNYY and CDR2 EKD. The trim removed 3 bases at V and 3 bases at J, leaving 6 bases unmatched. The CDR3 length is 16 residues. The CDR3 DNA follows: TGTGCCTGTGACTCACTGGGGGATACGAACGCCGATAAACTCATCTTT. Protein sequence: CACDSLGDTNADKLIF.

In its sample, this clone is medium-sized (0.01 to 0.1%). Since a far larger clone is one base different, this is likely a read error. The chain carries TRDV2 and TRDJ1; 11 bases match TRDD3. This CDR3 has 15 amino acids. The V and J ends lost 4 bases and 7 bases, in that order; junction bases with no gene match: 10. Per germline, CDR1 GEAIGNYY and CDR2 EKD. The DNA for the CDR3 is TGTGCCTGTGAACTTTTGGGGGATACGGGGGCTAAACTCATCTTT. It codes for CACELLGDTGAKLIF.

This clone has more than one count but fewer than ten. It is likely a read error: a sequence one base away is far more abundant. The same CDR3 also results from other DNA sequences found in this sample. V is TRDV2 and J is TRDJ1; 11 positions match TRDD3. The germline gives CDR1 GEAIGNYY, CDR2 EKD. This CDR3 has 19 amino acids. CDR3 coding DNA: TGTGCTTGTGATAAACTGGGGGATAAGGGAAAAACGTACACCGATAAACTCATCTTT. It encodes CACDKLGDKGKTYTDKLIF.

This clone has only a few counts. The amino acid sequence in TCRdb belongs to a much larger clone and departs from this DNA's translation at residue 5, likely a sequencing read error; the sequence shown is translated from the DNA. Other DNA sequences in the same sample also yield this CDR3. The chain has TRDV2 and TRDJ1; TRDD3 aligns across 13 bases. CDR3 length equals 18 residues. CDR1 GEAIGNYY and CDR2 EKD come from the germline V gene. J gave up 2 bases and V 3 bases, and 11 bases lay outside the gene matches. The CDR3 DNA sequence: TGTGCCTGTGACCCGCTACTGGGGGATACGCGAGGGACCGATAAACTCATCTTT. This gives the protein CACDPLLGDTRGTDKLIF.

The V call is TRDV1, the J call TRDJ1; TRDD3 matches 8 bases. Germline V lookup: CDR1 TSWWSYY, CDR2 QGS. This CDR3 has 22 amino acids. Germline trimming cut 5 bases from V and 3 bases from J; bases unmatched to any gene: 29. CDR3 sequence reads: CALGIAPERGYWGLGYADKLIF. The CDR3 coding sequence is TGTGCTCTTGGGATCGCCCCGGAGCGGGGATACTGGGGCCTTGGGTACGCCGATAAACTCATCTTT.

By its share, this clone is hyperexpanded. The sample contains more than one DNA sequence encoding this CDR3. This chain connects TRDV2 to TRDJ1, with a weak D call TRDD3 (5 bases). Trimming removed 0 bases from V and 1 base from J, with 14 bases in between. Germline V gene sequence: CDR1 GEAIGNYY, CDR2 EKD. The CDR3 loop spans 16 amino acids. For the CDR3, the DNA is TGTGCCTGTGACACCATTGGGGCCCGGTCCACCGATAAACTCATCTTT. Encoded protein: CACDTIGARSTDKLIF.

This clone was counted between two and nine times. This likely came from a read error, as a far larger clone is one base away. Other DNA sequences in the sample encode the same CDR3. The chain recombines TRDV2 with TRDJ1; 11 nucleotides align to TRDD3. The length of the CDR3 is 20 residues. Per germline, CDR1 GEAIGNYY and CDR2 EKD. The CDR3 loop is CACDTVLLGDIVGNTDKLIF. The CDR3 DNA reads as TGTGCCTGTGACACCGTATTACTGGGGGATATAGTTGGAAACACTGATAAACTCATCTTT.

Comments on this clone: TCRdb shows a much larger clone's protein in place of this DNA's translation, and the two differ at residue 14, likely through a read error; the protein shown is translated from the DNA. This chain links TRDV2 with TRDJ1, with TRDD3 matching over 8 bases. This CDR3 is 17 amino acids long. Looked up from germline, CDR1 is GEAIGNYY and CDR2 is EKD. The chain's CDR3 is CACDRVGDQKYTDRLIF. In DNA, the CDR3 is TGTGCCTGTGACAGGGTGGGGGATCAGAAGTACACCGATAGACTCATCTTT.

The rearrangement joins TRDV2 to TRDJ3; 13 bases align to TRDD3. Germline trimming cut 3 bases from V and 0 bases from J; bases unmatched to any gene: 13. The V gene's germline CDR1 is GEAIGNYY and CDR2 EKD. The CDR3 has 22 amino acids. The CDR3 DNA reads TGTGCCTGTGACGCCCTACTGGGGGATACGGGTCCCAGCTCCTGGGACACCCGACAGATGTTTTTC. It encodes CACDALLGDTGPSSWDTRQMFF.

By share of the sample, this clone is medium-sized. The chain recombines TRDV2 with TRDJ3; D possibly corresponds to TRDD3 (6 bases). The CDR3 totals 23 residues. Germline lookup yields CDR1 GEAIGNYY and CDR2 EKD. Trimming removed 1 base at V and 0 bases at J, with 27 bases between. The CDR3 DNA reads TGTGCCTGTGACACGGTTAAAAGTGGGGGTACGACTCGGAGCTCCTGGGACACCCGACAGATGTTTTTC. It translates to CACDTVKSGGTTRSSWDTRQMFF.

A remark on this clone: This likely stems from a read error, as it lies one base from a far larger clone. Other DNA sequences from this sample encode an identical CDR3 as well. The chain has TRDV2 and TRDJ1; 8 nucleotides agree with TRDD3. The V gene's germline CDR1 is GEAIGNYY and CDR2 EKD. The V and J ends lost 7 bases and 2 bases, in that order; junction bases with no gene match: 17. The CDR3 is 17 residues long. The CDR3 sequence: CACDALGIMGDTDKLIF. The CDR3 DNA reads TGTGCCTGCGACGCTCTAGGAATCATGGGGGATACCGATAAACTCATCTTT.

Points on this clone: The protein in TCRdb stems from a much larger clone and differs at residue 7 from this DNA's translation, likely a read error; here the protein is translated from the DNA. The chain is built from TRDV2 and TRDJ3, with D possibly being TRDD3 (6 bases). This CDR3 spans 19 amino acids. Between the trimmed V and J ends, which lost 3 bases and 1 base, there was a span of 18 bases. CDR1 GEAIGNYY and CDR2 EKD come from the germline V gene. CDR3 loop: CACDPAFLGRSWDTRQMFF. In DNA form, the CDR3 reads TGTGCCTGTGACCCTGCATTCCTGGGGAGGTCCTGGGACACCCGACAGATGTTTTTC.

In this sample, this clone is medium-sized. J is TRDJ3 and V is TRDV2, with TRDD3 matching over 12 bases. CDR3 length: 19 amino acids. From germline, CDR1 is GEAIGNYY and CDR2 EKD. Trimming at V came to 4 bases and at J to 0 bases, leaving 6 bases not matched to a gene. DNA of the CDR3: TGTGCCTGTGATAAACTGGGGGATACAAGCTCCTGGGACACCCGACAGATGTTTTTC. The encoded protein is CACDKLGDTSSWDTRQMFF.

Judged by abundance, this clone is medium-sized. CDR3 amino acids: CACAGGYGSSWDTRQMFF. The CDR3 DNA is TGTGCCTGTGCTGGGGGATACGGAAGCTCCTGGGACACCCGACAGATGTTTTTC. The gene calls are TRDV2 and TRDJ3, with 12 bases matching TRDD3. V gave up 5 bases and J gave up 0 bases; unmatched junction bases: 4. The CDR3 has 18 amino acids. Germline V gene sequence: CDR1 GEAIGNYY, CDR2 EKD.

In this sample, this clone turned up a few times. This likely reflects a read error, since a far larger clone is one base away. The gene calls are TRDV2 and TRDJ1, with 8 bases fitting TRDD3. This CDR3 spans 21 amino acids. Germline trimming cut 2 bases from V and 0 bases from J; bases unmatched to any gene: 22. Germline assignment: CDR1 GEAIGNYY and CDR2 EKD. CDR3 region: CACDIGFRSTGGRQYTDKLIF. As DNA, the CDR3 is TGTGCCTGTGACATCGGATTCCGGAGTACTGGGGGCCGACAGTACACCGATAAACTCATCTTT.

This clone counts as medium-sized. A far larger clone is one nucleotide away, so this likely arose from a read error. This CDR3 is also generated by other DNA sequences in the sample. The J gene is TRDJ3, the V gene TRDV2; 11 bases are shared with TRDD3. CDR1 and CDR2 (germline): GEAIGNYY, EKD. The CDR3 extends over 20 amino acids. DNA for the CDR3: TGCGCCTGTGACACCGTTCTGGGGGATACAAGCTCCTGGGACACCCGACAGATGTTTTTC. Protein product: CACDTVLGDTSSWDTRQMFF.

This clone was counted between two and nine times. For this DNA, TCRdb reports the protein of a much larger clone, which diverges at residue 11, most likely from a read error; the protein presented here is translated directly from the DNA. The CDR3 spells CACEPVGDIDADKLIF. The CDR3 DNA reads as TGTGCCTGTGAACCGGTGGGGGACATCGACGCCGATAAACTCATCTTT. V and J are TRDV2 and TRDJ1, with TRDD3 identical over 7 bases. The CDR3 is 16 amino acids. The germline V gene has CDR1 GEAIGNYY and CDR2 EKD. Trimming took 4 bases from V and 3 from J; bases not matched to a gene: 13.